One and the same sample provided the 17 T cell receptor beta chains below, sequenced in a study of cytomegalovirus exposure and HLA in healthy donors. In the PCR, 60 Vbeta and 13 Jbeta primers were used. Measured with immunoSEQ multiplex PCR; TCRdb has only the in-frame clones, and not every one. The table includes 120,000 or so clones, approximately 17% detected once. Material for sequencing was PBMCs. The receptors come from a female donor in good health and CMV-seropositive.

This clone appeared a few times. The chain uses TRBV19 and TRBJ1-4; D perhaps matches TRBD1 (6 bases). Per germline, CDR1 LNHDA and CDR2 SQIVND (reference sequence). The V end was cut by 7 bases, the J end by 5 bases, with 14 bases between. This CDR3 is 14 amino acids long. The CDR3 coding sequence is TGTGCCAGTACCTCCATGGACAGAAATGAAAAACTGTTTTTT. Encoded protein: CASTSMDRNEKLFF. Looking up the rest from reference TRBV19 and TRBJ1-4 gives the full variable domain: DGGITQSPKYLFRKEGQNVTLSCEQNLNHDAMYWYRQDPGQGLRLIYYSQIVNDFQKGDIAEGYSVSREKKESFPLTVTSAQKNPTAFYLCASTSMDRNEKLFFGSGTQLSVL.

The chain carries TRBV28 and TRBJ2-3; 7 bases fit TRBD1. The V gene end was trimmed by 1 base and the J gene end by 3 bases; junction bases not matched to a gene: 10. The CDR3 contains 17 residues. Germline CDR1 reads MDHEN; CDR2 reads SYDVKM. CDR3: CASSLSGQYVVTDTQYF. CDR3 in DNA: TGTGCCAGCAGTTTATCGGGACAGTATGTCGTGACAGATACGCAGTATTTT.

This clone has just a few counts. The chain employs TRBV4-1 and TRBJ1-1, with D possibly TRBD1 on 5 matching bases. The germline V gene has CDR1 MGHRA and CDR2 YSYEKL. The ends were cut back, 0 bases at V and 0 bases at J, with 11 bases in the middle. This CDR3 has 16 amino acids. CDR3 coding DNA: TGCGCCAGCAGCCAAGAAGACAGTCCCCTGAACACTGAAGCTTTCTTT. It encodes CASSQEDSPLNTEAFF.

This chain uses TRBV28 with TRBJ2-3; 8 positions match TRBD2. The germline V gene has CDR1 MDHEN and CDR2 SYDVKM. The CDR3 runs to 17 residues. J lost 2 bases, V lost 7 bases, and 14 bases had no gene match. The CDR3 spells CASITPGAGVYTDTQYF. In DNA, the CDR3 is TGTGCCAGCATTACCCCGGGAGCGGGAGTTTACACAGATACGCAGTATTTT.

The chain links TRBV28 to TRBJ1-1; 8 bases map to TRBD1. Germline trimming cut 3 bases from V and 2 bases from J; bases unmatched to any gene: 17. CDR1 and CDR2 from the germline V gene are MDHEN and SYDVKM. This CDR3 has 19 amino acids. Here the CDR3 reads CASSFFRRTGTGGNTEAFF. CDR3 sequence (DNA): TGTGCCAGCAGTTTTTTCCGAAGAACCGGGACAGGTGGAAACACTGAAGCTTTCTTT.

This clone came up a few times. The rearrangement joins TRBV7-2 to TRBJ2-4, with TRBD2 identical over 8 bases. The CDR3 contains 17 residues. Germline loops: CDR1 SGHTA, CDR2 FQGNSA. V shed 5 bases, J shed 0 bases, and the junction held 9 bases outside the gene matches. The CDR3 sequence is CASSPWASGLAKNIQYF. CDR3 bases: TGTGCCAGCAGCCCGTGGGCTAGCGGGCTAGCCAAAAACATTCAGTACTTC. The full variable domain, its missing parts supplied by reference TRBV7-2 and TRBJ2-4, is GAGVSQSPSNKVTEKGKDVELRCDPISGHTALYWYRQSLGQGLEFLIYFQGNSAPDKSGLPSDRFSAERTGGSVSTLTIQRTQQEDSAVYLCASSPWASGLAKNIQYFGAGTRLSVL.

The chain links TRBV16 to TRBJ1-2; D gene unclear. CDR1 KGHSY and CDR2 FQNENV come from the germline V gene. The CDR3 extends over 15 amino acids. V lost 4 bases and J lost 8, with 20 bases in between. The CDR3 nucleotides read TGTGCCAGCAGCCGATTGGACTCTACCTCGGGAGGCTACACCTTC. Amino acids: CASSRLDSTSGGYTF.

V is TRBV5-6 and J is TRBJ2-2; D might be TRBD2 (5 bases). Germline V gene data show CDR1 as SGHDT and CDR2 as YYEEEE. CDR3 size: 15 residues. V was pared by 1 base and J by 4 bases, with 11 bases between. The CDR3 loop is CASSLLRRGTGELFF. For the CDR3, the DNA is TGTGCCAGCAGCTTGCTCAGACGGGGCACCGGGGAGCTGTTTTTT.

This clone occurred a few times. V is TRBV5-6 and J is TRBJ1-4, with a possible D match to TRBD1 (6 bases). CDR1 is SGHDT and CDR2 is YYEEEE in the germline V gene. This CDR3 has 14 residues. V was shortened by 5 bases and J by 0 bases, with 8 bases between the two germline ends. For the CDR3, the DNA is TGTGCCAGCAGGCGGACAGCAACTAATGAAAAACTGTTTTTT. Its translation: CASRRTATNEKLFF.

A few counts support this clone. Different DNA sequences within this sample yield the same CDR3. This rearrangement joins TRBV6-6 to TRBJ1-5, with TRBD1 as a possible D gene (5 bases). Germline V CDR1 and CDR2: MNHNY, SVGAGI (reference sequence). This CDR3 is 14 amino acids long. The V end lost 0 bases, the J end lost 7 bases, and 10 bases lay between the germline ends. The CDR3 spells CASSYSRVGQPQHF. The CDR3 nucleotides are TGTGCCAGCAGTTACTCCAGGGTGGGGCAGCCCCAGCATTTT.

The chain combines TRBV9 with TRBJ2-1, with 7 nucleotides matching TRBD2. Germline CDR1 reads SGDLS; CDR2 reads YYNGEE. CDR3 length: 14 residues. V was clipped by 3 bases and J by 7 bases; unmatched bases: 7. The CDR3 bases are TGTGCCAGCAGCGGTAGGGGACTACTAAATGAGCAGTTCTTC. Translating it yields CASSGRGLLNEQFF.

V is TRBV18 and J is TRBJ1-1; D not resolved. Germline V gives CDR1 KGHSH, CDR2 LQKENI. V lost 5 bases and J lost 0, with 4 bases in between. This CDR3 is 12 amino acids long. CDR3 sequence reads: CASSSMNTEAFF. In nucleotides, the CDR3 is TGTGCCAGCTCAAGCATGAACACTGAAGCTTTCTTT.

This clone was counted between two and nine times. This chain connects TRBV4-1 to TRBJ2-7; D possibly corresponds to TRBD1 (6 bases). Per germline, CDR1 MGHRA and CDR2 YSYEKL. The CDR3 loop spans 14 amino acids. V lost 3 bases and J 7 bases, leaving 16 bases between the germline ends. CDR3 loop: CASSQSGTPLEQYF. CDR3 DNA: TGCGCCAGCAGCCAGTCCGGGACACCCTTAGAGCAGTACTTC.

This clone turned up a few times. The chain carries TRBV10-3 and TRBJ1-1; 7 bases match TRBD1. Unmatched junction bases numbered 12, after V lost 7 bases and J lost 1 base. Germline CDR1 is ENHRY and CDR2 is SYGVKD. The CDR3 is 16 amino acids. The CDR3 DNA reads TGTGCCATCAAGTGGGGTATGGGACAGCCGAACACTGAAGCTTTCTTT. This translates into CAIKWGMGQPNTEAFF.

The chain combines TRBV6-1 with TRBJ1-1, with 9 positions matching TRBD1. J lost 10 bases, V lost 0 bases, and 3 bases had no gene match. Germline V CDR1 and CDR2: MNHNS, SASEGT. The CDR3 contains 13 residues. The CDR3 protein is CASSEATGGRAFF. The CDR3 coding sequence is TGTGCCAGCAGTGAAGCGACAGGGGGTAGAGCTTTCTTT.

The chain joins TRBV5-1 to TRBJ2-5; 7 positions agree with TRBD1. Germline CDR1 SGHRS, CDR2 YFSETQ. V lost 0 bases and J lost 4; bases outside the gene matches: 6. The CDR3 has 15 amino acids. The CDR3 sequence is CASSLATGVRETQYF. In nucleotides, the CDR3 is TGCGCCAGCAGCTTGGCTACAGGGGTCAGAGAGACCCAGTACTTC.

The V gene is TRBV28, the J gene TRBJ1-1; 7 bases agree with TRBD1. The V gene's germline CDR1 is MDHEN and CDR2 SYDVKM. V shed 6 bases and J 0 bases; nucleotides not matched to a gene: 7. The CDR3 runs to 15 residues. Here the CDR3 DNA reads TGTGCCAGCAGCCACGCCGGGACAGTGAACACTGAAGCTTTCTTT. The encoded protein is CASSHAGTVNTEAFF.